These T cell receptor beta chains were read from a single sample in a study of OX40 agonist ivuxolimab in advanced cancers. Clones were sequenced by immunoSEQ multiplex PCR, and TCRdb holds only the in-frame ones, with some missing. The sample yields tens of thousands of clones, more than 70% seen once. The source material was CD4+ or CD8+ T cells sorted from blood, sampled in a trial of the OX40 agonist ivuxolimab. The source is an adult with an advanced solid tumor such as melanoma, head and neck, liver or kidney cancer. CDR3s include the opening cysteine and the closing phenylalanine or tryptophan. Fields, in order: CDR3 DNA, CDR3 protein, J gene, V gene, D gene, clone size. The D gene is left open where the match is weak. Only some rows state a clone size, as once, few, many or a class for expanded clones.

CDR3nt: TGTGCCAGTAGTACCCGACTAGCGGGGGAATACGAGCAGTACTTC
CDR3aa: CASSTRLAGEYEQYF
j_gene: TRBJ2-7
v_gene: TRBV19
d_gene: TRBD2
abundance: -

CDR3nt: TGTGCCAGCAGAGCGGGACTTTTCTCCTATGGCTACACCTTC
CDR3aa: CASRAGLFSYGYTF
j_gene: TRBJ1-2
v_gene: TRBV6-5
d_gene: -
abundance: -

CDR3nt: TGCGCCAGCAGCTACCCGACAAGCTGGAGCACTGAAGCTTTCTTT
CDR3aa: CASSYPTSWSTEAFF
j_gene: TRBJ1-1
v_gene: TRBV5-1
d_gene: -
abundance: -

CDR3nt: TGTGCCAGTAGTATCGGTGTGGGGAGCTCTGGAAACACCATATATTTT
CDR3aa: CASSIGVGSSGNTIYF
j_gene: TRBJ1-3
v_gene: TRBV19
d_gene: -
abundance: -

CDR3nt: TGTGCCAGCAGTTACTCCGGGACAGGGGAACGCGAGCAGTACTTC
CDR3aa: CASSYSGTGEREQYF
j_gene: TRBJ2-7
v_gene: TRBV6-5
d_gene: TRBD1
abundance: -

CDR3nt: TGTGCCACCAATTTGGACAGGGGGGAAAAACTGTTTTTT
CDR3aa: CATNLDRGEKLFF
j_gene: TRBJ1-4
v_gene: TRBV2
d_gene: TRBD1
abundance: -

CDR3nt: TGTGCCAGCAGTTTAGATCAGCCCCAGCATTTT
CDR3aa: CASSLDQPQHF
j_gene: TRBJ1-5
v_gene: TRBV27
d_gene: -
abundance: -

CDR3nt: TGTGCCAGCAGCCCCAGGGACCCGACAGATACGCAGTATTTT
CDR3aa: CASSPRDPTDTQYF
j_gene: TRBJ2-3
v_gene: TRBV6-1
d_gene: -
abundance: -

CDR3nt: TGTGCCAGCAGTTTTTCCGGGACAGGGAACTACAATGAGCAGTTCTTC
CDR3aa: CASSFSGTGNYNEQFF
j_gene: TRBJ2-1
v_gene: TRBV28
d_gene: TRBD1
abundance: once

CDR3nt: TGTGCCAGCAGCTTTAGCTCAGCTTCAACTAATGAAAAACTGTTTTTT
CDR3aa: CASSFSSASTNEKLFF
j_gene: TRBJ1-4
v_gene: TRBV7-9
d_gene: -
abundance: -

CDR3nt: TGTGCCAGCAGCTTAGTACAGGCTGGAAACACCATATATTTT
CDR3aa: CASSLVQAGNTIYF
j_gene: TRBJ1-3
v_gene: TRBV7-2
d_gene: -
abundance: -

CDR3nt: TGTGCCAGCAGACGGACCAGTGGTTCACCCCTCCACTTT
CDR3aa: CASRRTSGSPLHF
j_gene: TRBJ1-6
v_gene: TRBV11-2
d_gene: -
abundance: -

CDR3nt: TGCGCCAGCAGTGAGTTTCGGGAAATGGGTGAGCAGTACTTC
CDR3aa: CASSEFREMGEQYF
j_gene: TRBJ2-7
v_gene: TRBV10-2
d_gene: -
abundance: -

CDR3nt: TGTGCCAGCAGGGGGGCTACAGGGGCCTCCGGGACCGGGGAGCTGTTTTTT
CDR3aa: CASRGATGASGTGELFF
j_gene: TRBJ2-2
v_gene: TRBV5-4
d_gene: TRBD1
abundance: -

CDR3nt: TGTGCCAGCAGTAGACCGGGACAGGTCTACGAGCAGTACTTC
CDR3aa: CASSRPGQVYEQYF
j_gene: TRBJ2-7
v_gene: TRBV28
d_gene: TRBD1
abundance: -

CDR3nt: TGTGCCAGCGAAGGAGGAGAAAAACTGTTTTTT
CDR3aa: CASEGGEKLFF
j_gene: TRBJ1-4
v_gene: TRBV30
d_gene: -
abundance: -

CDR3nt: TGTGCCAGCAGTGTGCCATCCGGGTCCCCACGTCGGAATGAGCAGTTCTTC
CDR3aa: CASSVPSGSPRRNEQFF
j_gene: TRBJ2-1
v_gene: TRBV25-1
d_gene: -
abundance: -

CDR3nt: TGTGCCTGGCGCAGGGGACTAGCGGGAGTCGGGGAGCAGTTCTTC
CDR3aa: CAWRRGLAGVGEQFF
j_gene: TRBJ2-1
v_gene: TRBV30
d_gene: TRBD2
abundance: -

CDR3nt: TGTGCCAGCAGCTTAGGGGGCAGTCAAACCATTCAGTACTTC
CDR3aa: CASSLGGSQTIQYF
j_gene: TRBJ2-4
v_gene: TRBV7-9
d_gene: -
abundance: -

CDR3nt: TGTGCCAGCAGTGAAGGGGCTAACTATGGCTACACCTTC
CDR3aa: CASSEGANYGYTF
j_gene: TRBJ1-2
v_gene: TRBV2
d_gene: -
abundance: few

CDR3nt: TGCGCCAGCAGTTCCGGGACAGGGGGTCAGCCCCAGCATTTT
CDR3aa: CASSSGTGGQPQHF
j_gene: TRBJ1-5
v_gene: TRBV5-1
d_gene: TRBD1
abundance: -

CDR3nt: TGTGCCAGCAGCAAAGGCAGGATAGCCACCGGGGAGCTGTTTTTT
CDR3aa: CASSKGRIATGELFF
j_gene: TRBJ2-2
v_gene: TRBV21-1
d_gene: -
abundance: -

CDR3nt: TGTGCCAGCAGCGCCCTAGACAATGAGCAGTTCTTC
CDR3aa: CASSALDNEQFF
j_gene: TRBJ2-1
v_gene: TRBV9
d_gene: -
abundance: -

CDR3nt: TGTGCCAGCTCAATCTCGGGGGACCATGGCTACACCTTC
CDR3aa: CASSISGDHGYTF
j_gene: TRBJ1-2
v_gene: TRBV18
d_gene: -
abundance: -

CDR3nt: TGTGCCAGCAGGGATACAGGGGTTGAAGCTTTCTTT
CDR3aa: CASRDTGVEAFF
j_gene: TRBJ1-1
v_gene: TRBV2
d_gene: TRBD1
abundance: -

CDR3nt: TGTGCCAGCAGCCTCAGGGGGCTAGAGACCCAGTACTTC
CDR3aa: CASSLRGLETQYF
j_gene: TRBJ2-5
v_gene: TRBV2
d_gene: TRBD1
abundance: -

CDR3nt: TGTGCCAGCAGTGAAGCTCCTTGGCCCCAGCATTTT
CDR3aa: CASSEAPWPQHF
j_gene: TRBJ1-5
v_gene: TRBV6-1
d_gene: -
abundance: once

CDR3nt: TGTGCCAGTAGTAGGAGCGGTGGCTACACCTTC
CDR3aa: CASSRSGGYTF
j_gene: TRBJ1-2
v_gene: TRBV19
d_gene: -
abundance: -

CDR3nt: TGTGCCAGCAGTTTCGACAGAATGAACACTGAAGCTTTCTTT
CDR3aa: CASSFDRMNTEAFF
j_gene: TRBJ1-1
v_gene: TRBV27
d_gene: -
abundance: -

CDR3nt: TGTGCCAGCAGACCCCGGGGAGGAAGCGCCTACGAGCAGTACTTC
CDR3aa: CASRPRGGSAYEQYF
j_gene: TRBJ2-7
v_gene: TRBV27
d_gene: -
abundance: -

CDR3nt: TGTGCCAGCAGCTTAGACAGGGTCACCGGGGAGCTGTTTTTT
CDR3aa: CASSLDRVTGELFF
j_gene: TRBJ2-2
v_gene: TRBV11-2
d_gene: -
abundance: once

CDR3nt: TGTGCCAGCAGCTCCAGCAGGGGCAACATGAACACTGAAGCTTTCTTT
CDR3aa: CASSSSRGNMNTEAFF
j_gene: TRBJ1-1
v_gene: TRBV7-2
d_gene: -
abundance: -

CDR3nt: TGTGCCAGCAGCTGGGCGGACACGGGCGAGCAGTACTTC
CDR3aa: CASSWADTGEQYF
j_gene: TRBJ2-7
v_gene: TRBV11-3
d_gene: -
abundance: -

CDR3nt: TGTGCCAGTAGTATGGGCAGATTTGGGAACACTGAAGCTTTCTTT
CDR3aa: CASSMGRFGNTEAFF
j_gene: TRBJ1-1
v_gene: TRBV19
d_gene: -
abundance: -

CDR3nt: TGTGCCAGCAGTTACTCTCGGGGGGGCCGAAATACGCAGTATTTT
CDR3aa: CASSYSRGGRNTQYF
j_gene: TRBJ2-3
v_gene: TRBV6-5
d_gene: TRBD2
abundance: -

CDR3nt: TGTGCCAGTGGGACTAGCGGGGCAGATACGCAGTATTTT
CDR3aa: CASGTSGADTQYF
j_gene: TRBJ2-3
v_gene: TRBV19
d_gene: TRBD2
abundance: -

CDR3nt: TGTGCCAGCAGCCGTCCCGGGACAGTTTCCTACGAGCAGTACTTC
CDR3aa: CASSRPGTVSYEQYF
j_gene: TRBJ2-7
v_gene: TRBV7-9
d_gene: TRBD1
abundance: -

CDR3nt: TGTGCCTGGAGTGAAGTTACAGGGTACAAAAACATTCAGTACTTC
CDR3aa: CAWSEVTGYKNIQYF
j_gene: TRBJ2-4
v_gene: TRBV30
d_gene: -
abundance: -

CDR3nt: TGCGCCACCTCGGTGGGGAATGATAATTCACCCCTCCACTTT
CDR3aa: CATSVGNDNSPLHF
j_gene: TRBJ1-6
v_gene: TRBV5-1
d_gene: -
abundance: -

CDR3nt: TGTGCCAGCAGCGTTTCCGGGACTAGTTTTTACGAGCAGTACTTC
CDR3aa: CASSVSGTSFYEQYF
j_gene: TRBJ2-7
v_gene: TRBV9
d_gene: TRBD2
abundance: -

CDR3nt: TGCGCCAGCAGCTTCAGCGGGACGAACACCGGGGAGCTGTTTTTT
CDR3aa: CASSFSGTNTGELFF
j_gene: TRBJ2-2
v_gene: TRBV5-1
d_gene: TRBD2
abundance: few

CDR3nt: TGTGCCAGCAGCCCCCGAGGGCCGCCCAACTACGAGCAGTACTTC
CDR3aa: CASSPRGPPNYEQYF
j_gene: TRBJ2-7
v_gene: TRBV5-4
d_gene: -
abundance: -

CDR3nt: TGTGCCATCAAAGCAGGGTCCTACGAGCAGTACTTC
CDR3aa: CAIKAGSYEQYF
j_gene: TRBJ2-7
v_gene: TRBV10-3
d_gene: -
abundance: once

CDR3nt: TGTGCCAGCAGTTACCCTGGGACCGGGGAGCTGTTTTTT
CDR3aa: CASSYPGTGELFF
j_gene: TRBJ2-2
v_gene: TRBV6-5
d_gene: -
abundance: -

CDR3nt: TGTGCCTGGAGTTATCGGGGCACCGGGGAGCTGTTTTTT
CDR3aa: CAWSYRGTGELFF
j_gene: TRBJ2-2
v_gene: TRBV30
d_gene: -
abundance: -

CDR3nt: TGTGCCAGTAGAGATTGGGACAGGGTGCTCTCTGGGGCCAACGTCCTGACTTTC
CDR3aa: CASRDWDRVLSGANVLTF
j_gene: TRBJ2-6
v_gene: TRBV19
d_gene: TRBD1
abundance: -

CDR3nt: TGCGCCAGCAGCCCGGGACAGGAGGGGGAGACCCAGTACTTC
CDR3aa: CASSPGQEGETQYF
j_gene: TRBJ2-5
v_gene: TRBV5-1
d_gene: TRBD1
abundance: few

CDR3nt: TGCGCCAGCAGCCAAGGTGAGAGCTCTGGAAACACCATATATTTT
CDR3aa: CASSQGESSGNTIYF
j_gene: TRBJ1-3
v_gene: TRBV4-1
d_gene: -
abundance: -

CDR3nt: TGTGCCAGCAGAGAGTCGGACTATGGCTACACCTTC
CDR3aa: CASRESDYGYTF
j_gene: TRBJ1-2
v_gene: TRBV28
d_gene: -
abundance: -

CDR3nt: TGTGCCAGCAGCTCCCGAATGGGGGGCGCCTACTCCGCTGAAGCTTTCTTT
CDR3aa: CASSSRMGGAYSAEAFF
j_gene: TRBJ1-1
v_gene: TRBV11-3
d_gene: -
abundance: -

CDR3nt: TGCGCCAGCAGTCTAGCGGGGGGGCAAGAGACCCAGTACTTC
CDR3aa: CASSLAGGQETQYF
j_gene: TRBJ2-5
v_gene: TRBV5-1
d_gene: TRBD2
abundance: -

CDR3nt: TGTGCCAGCAGTGATCGACCCCTCAATGAGCAGTTCTTC
CDR3aa: CASSDRPLNEQFF
j_gene: TRBJ2-1
v_gene: TRBV2
d_gene: -
abundance: -

CDR3nt: TGCGCCAGCAGCTCGGGGGGGCCTAGAGATACGCAGTATTTT
CDR3aa: CASSSGGPRDTQYF
j_gene: TRBJ2-3
v_gene: TRBV5-1
d_gene: TRBD2
abundance: -